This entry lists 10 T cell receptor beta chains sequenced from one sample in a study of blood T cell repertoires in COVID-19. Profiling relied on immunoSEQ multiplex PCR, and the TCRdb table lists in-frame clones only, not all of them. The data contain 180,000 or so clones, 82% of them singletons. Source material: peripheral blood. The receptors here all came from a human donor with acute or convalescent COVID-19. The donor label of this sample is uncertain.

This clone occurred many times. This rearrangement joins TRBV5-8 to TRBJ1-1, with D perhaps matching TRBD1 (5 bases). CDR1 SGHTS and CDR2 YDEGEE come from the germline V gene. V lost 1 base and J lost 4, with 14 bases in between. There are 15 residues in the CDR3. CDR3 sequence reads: CASSLFNRWATEAFF. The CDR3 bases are TGTGCCAGCAGCTTGTTCAACAGGTGGGCCACTGAAGCTTTCTTT.

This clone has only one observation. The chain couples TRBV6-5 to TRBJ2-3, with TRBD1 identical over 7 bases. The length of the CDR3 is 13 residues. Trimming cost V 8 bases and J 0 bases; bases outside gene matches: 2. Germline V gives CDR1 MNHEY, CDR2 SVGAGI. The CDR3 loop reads CASRDRSTDTQYF. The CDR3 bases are TGTGCCAGCCGGGACAGAAGCACAGATACGCAGTATTTT.

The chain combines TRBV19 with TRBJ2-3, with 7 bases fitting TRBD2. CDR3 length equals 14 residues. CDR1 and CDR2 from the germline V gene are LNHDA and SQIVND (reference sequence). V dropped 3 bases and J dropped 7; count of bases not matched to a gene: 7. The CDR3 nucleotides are TGTGCCAGTAGTATTTCGGCGGGAGAAAATACGCAGTATTTT. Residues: CASSISAGENTQYF.

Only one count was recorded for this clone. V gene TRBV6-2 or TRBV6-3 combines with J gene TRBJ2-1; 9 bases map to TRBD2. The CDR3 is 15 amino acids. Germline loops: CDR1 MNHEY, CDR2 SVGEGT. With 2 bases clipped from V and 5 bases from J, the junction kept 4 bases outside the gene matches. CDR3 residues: CASSYGGREDNEQFF. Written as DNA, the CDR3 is TGTGCCAGCAGTTACGGCGGGAGGGAGGACAATGAGCAGTTCTTC.

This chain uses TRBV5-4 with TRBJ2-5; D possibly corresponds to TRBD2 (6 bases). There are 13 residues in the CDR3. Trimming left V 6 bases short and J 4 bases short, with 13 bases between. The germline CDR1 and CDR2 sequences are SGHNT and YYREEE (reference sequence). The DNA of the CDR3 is TGTGCCAGCAAGGCCGGGGGAGGAGAGACCCAGTACTTC. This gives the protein CASKAGGGETQYF. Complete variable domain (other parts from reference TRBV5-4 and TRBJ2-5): ETGVTQSPTHLIKTRGQQVTLRCSSQSGHNTVSWYQQALGQGPQFIFQYYREEENGRGNFPPRFSGLQFPNYSSELNVNALELDDSALYLCASKAGGGETQYFGPGTRLLVL.

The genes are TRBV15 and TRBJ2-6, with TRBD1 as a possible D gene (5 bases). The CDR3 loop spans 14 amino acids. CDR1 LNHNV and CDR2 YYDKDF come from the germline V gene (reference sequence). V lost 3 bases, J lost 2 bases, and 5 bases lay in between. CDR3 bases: TGTGCCACCAGCAGCAGGGCTGGGGCCAACGTCCTGACTTTC. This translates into CATSSRAGANVLTF.

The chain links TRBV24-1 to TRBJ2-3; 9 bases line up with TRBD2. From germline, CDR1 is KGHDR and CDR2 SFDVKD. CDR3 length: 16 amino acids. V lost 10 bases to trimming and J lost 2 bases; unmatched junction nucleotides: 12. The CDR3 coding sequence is TGTGCCACATCCCGCGGGAGCGGGAGGCCCACAGATACGCAGTATTTT. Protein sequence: CATSRGSGRPTDTQYF.

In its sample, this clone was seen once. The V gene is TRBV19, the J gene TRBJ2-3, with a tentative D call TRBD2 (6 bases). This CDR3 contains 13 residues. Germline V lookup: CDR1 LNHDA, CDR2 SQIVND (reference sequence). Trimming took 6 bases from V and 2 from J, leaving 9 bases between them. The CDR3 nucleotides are TGTGCCAGTAGGGAGGGGACCACAGATACGCAGTATTTT. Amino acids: CASREGTTDTQYF.

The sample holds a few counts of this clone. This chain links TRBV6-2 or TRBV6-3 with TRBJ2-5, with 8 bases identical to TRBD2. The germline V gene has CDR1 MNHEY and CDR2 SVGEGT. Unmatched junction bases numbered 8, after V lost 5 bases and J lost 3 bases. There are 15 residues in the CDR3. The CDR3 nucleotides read TGTGCCAGCAGTCCCCTTATAGCGGGAAAAGAGACCCAGTACTTC. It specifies CASSPLIAGKETQYF.

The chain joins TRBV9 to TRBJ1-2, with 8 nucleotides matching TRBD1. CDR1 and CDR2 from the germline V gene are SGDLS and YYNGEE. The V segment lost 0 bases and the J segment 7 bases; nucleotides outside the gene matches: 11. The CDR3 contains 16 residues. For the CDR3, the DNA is TGTGCCAGCAGCGTAGGGGACAGGTTTTCGAGTCTTGGCTACACCTTC. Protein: CASSVGDRFSSLGYTF. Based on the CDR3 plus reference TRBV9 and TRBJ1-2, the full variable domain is DSGVTQTPKHLITATGQRVTLRCSPRSGDLSVYWYQQSLDQGLQFLIQYYNGEERAKGNILERFSAQQFPDLHSELNLSSLELGDSALYFCASSVGDRFSSLGYTFGSGTRLTVV.